These 9 T cell receptor beta chains were all obtained from the same sample, sequenced in a study of immune evolution from preneoplasia to lung adenocarcinoma. Sequencing used immunoSEQ multiplex PCR; TCRdb keeps in-frame clones, though not all of them. The sample carries roughly 5,300 clones, roughly 77% recorded once. Sequenced material: FFPE lung adenocarcinoma in situ tissue. These receptors were taken from a person aged 60-79 years with lung adenocarcinoma.

J is TRBJ1-4 and V is TRBV7-6; no reliable D call. Germline CDR1 reads SGHVS; CDR2 reads FNYEAQ. Trimming cost V 2 bases and J 4 bases, with 14 bases left between them. The CDR3 extends over 16 amino acids. The CDR3 DNA reads TGTGCCAGCAGCTTATCGGGCCAGATGGGTAATGAAAAACTGTTTTTT. It yields the protein CASSLSGQMGNEKLFF. The variable domain in full, completed from reference TRBV7-6 and TRBJ1-4, reads GAGVSQSPRYKVTKRGQDVALRCDPISGHVSLYWYRQALGQGPEFLTYFNYEAQQDKSGLPNDRFSAERPEGSISTLTIQRTEQRDSAMYRCASSLSGQMGNEKLFFGSGTQLSVL.

The rearrangement links TRBV9 to TRBJ2-5; TRBD1 matches 8 bases. V lost 3 bases to trimming and J lost 4 bases; unmatched junction nucleotides: 8. Germline CDR1 reads SGDLS; CDR2 reads YYNGEE. The CDR3 extends over 15 amino acids. The DNA of the CDR3 is TGTGCCAGCAGCGGCCAGGGGGCTAGGATAGAGACCCAGTACTTC. Amino acids: CASSGQGARIETQYF.

This sequence joins TRBV9 and TRBJ2-7, with D perhaps TRBD1 or TRBD2 (6 bases each). CDR1 is SGDLS and CDR2 is YYNGEE in the germline V gene. The V end was cut by 4 bases, the J end by 4 bases, with 18 bases between. The CDR3 sequence is 15 residues long. The CDR3 loop is CASSPRGRGAYEQYF. CDR3 DNA: TGTGCCAGCAGCCCCAGGGGAAGGGGGGCTTACGAGCAGTACTTC.

The chain combines TRBV4-1 with TRBJ2-7; D is unclear. The CDR3 length is 17 residues. The V end lost 4 bases, the J end lost 0 bases, and 19 bases lay between the germline ends. Looked up from germline, CDR1 is MGHRA and CDR2 is YSYEKL. In nucleotides, the CDR3 is TGCGCCAGCAGCCCTCAGAAAGAGGCAGGTCGCTCCTACGAGCAGTACTTC. It specifies CASSPQKEAGRSYEQYF.

The rearrangement uses TRBV10-3 and TRBJ2-2; the match to TRBD1 covers 7 bases. The CDR3 consists of 16 residues. Germline lookup yields CDR1 ENHRY and CDR2 SYGVKD. The V segment lost 5 bases and the J segment 1 base; nucleotides outside the gene matches: 7. The CDR3 protein is CAISQSTGLNTGELFF. DNA of the CDR3: TGTGCCATCAGTCAATCGACAGGGTTGAACACCGGGGAGCTGTTTTTT.

The rearrangement links TRBV5-8 to TRBJ2-1; tentative D call: TRBD2 (5 bases). CDR1 and CDR2 (germline): SGHTS, YDEGEE. V shed 2 bases and J shed 12 bases, with 15 bases lying between them. The CDR3 runs to 13 residues. The CDR3 here is CASSLEARTWQFF. The CDR3 region has the DNA TGTGCCAGCAGCTTAGAAGCGCGGACTTGGCAGTTCTTC. The full variable domain, its missing parts supplied by reference TRBV5-8 and TRBJ2-1, is EAGVTQSPTHLIKTRGQQATLRCSPISGHTSVYWYQQALGLGLQFLLWYDEGEERNRGNFPPRFSGRQFPNYSSELNVNALELEDSALYLCASSLEARTWQFFGPGTRLTVL.

The chain's CDR3 is CSGGQGWSSTEAFF. The CDR3 DNA sequence: TGCAGCGGGGGACAGGGGTGGTCGAGCACTGAAGCTTTCTTT. The V call is TRBV29-1, the J call TRBJ1-1; 10 positions match TRBD1. V shed 7 bases, J shed 4 bases, and the junction held 9 bases outside the gene matches. Germline CDR1 and CDR2: SQVTM and ANQGSEA. The CDR3 has 14 amino acids.

Of note for this clone: Other DNA sequences in this specimen translate into the identical CDR3. The rearrangement uses TRBV6-6 and TRBJ2-7, with TRBD2 as a possible D gene (5 bases). The CDR3 is 16 amino acids. Germline CDR1 and CDR2: MNHNY and SVGAGI (reference sequence). V was shortened by 2 bases and J by 0 bases, with 14 bases between the two germline ends. CDR3 loop: CASSYLRRGVSYEQYF. The CDR3 DNA sequence: TGTGCCAGCAGTTACCTTAGACGGGGAGTCTCCTACGAGCAGTACTTC.

This chain uses TRBV7-9 with TRBJ2-3; tentatively, D is TRBD2 (7 bases). Germline CDR1 SEHNR, CDR2 FQNEAQ (reference sequence). The CDR3 runs to 17 residues. V dropped 6 bases and J dropped 0 bases, with 19 bases sitting between them. The CDR3 loop is CASSQPRGRGSTDTQYF. CDR3 coding DNA: TGTGCCAGCAGTCAGCCTCGGGGGCGGGGGAGCACAGATACGCAGTATTTT.